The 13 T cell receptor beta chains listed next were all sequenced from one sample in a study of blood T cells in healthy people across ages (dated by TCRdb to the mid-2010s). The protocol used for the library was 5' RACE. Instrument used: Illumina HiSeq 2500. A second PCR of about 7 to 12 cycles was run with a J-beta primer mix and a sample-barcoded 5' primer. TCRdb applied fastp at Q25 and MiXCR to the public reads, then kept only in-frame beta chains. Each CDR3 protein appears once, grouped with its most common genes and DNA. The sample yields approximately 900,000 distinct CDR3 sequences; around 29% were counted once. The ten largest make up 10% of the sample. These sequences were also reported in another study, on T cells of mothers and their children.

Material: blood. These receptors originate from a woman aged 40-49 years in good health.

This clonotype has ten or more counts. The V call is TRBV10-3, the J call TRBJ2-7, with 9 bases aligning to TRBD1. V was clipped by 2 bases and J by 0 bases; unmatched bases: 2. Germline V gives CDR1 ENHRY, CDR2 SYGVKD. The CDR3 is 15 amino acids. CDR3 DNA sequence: TGTGCCATCAGTGAGGGGACAGGGAGCTCCTACGAGCAGTACTTC. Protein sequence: CAISEGTGSSYEQYF.

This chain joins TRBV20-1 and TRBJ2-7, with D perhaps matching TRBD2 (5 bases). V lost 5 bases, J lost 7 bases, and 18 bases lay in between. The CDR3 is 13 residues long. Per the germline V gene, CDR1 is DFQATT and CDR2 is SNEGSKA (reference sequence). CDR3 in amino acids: CSAGRSGPGEQYF. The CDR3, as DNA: TGCAGTGCTGGACGAAGTGGCCCGGGGGAGCAGTACTTC.

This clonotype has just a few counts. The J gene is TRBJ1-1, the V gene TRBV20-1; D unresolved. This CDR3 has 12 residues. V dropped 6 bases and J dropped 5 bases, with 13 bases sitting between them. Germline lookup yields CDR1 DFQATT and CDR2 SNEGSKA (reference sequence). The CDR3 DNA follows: TGCAGTGCCCCTCATCGGGCAACTGAAGCTTTCTTT. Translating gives CSAPHRATEAFF.

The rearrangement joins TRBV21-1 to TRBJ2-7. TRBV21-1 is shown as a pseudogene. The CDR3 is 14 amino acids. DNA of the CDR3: TGTGCCAGCAGCAAAGCTTACAGTCTACGAGGGCAGTACTTC. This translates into CASSKAYSLRGQYF.

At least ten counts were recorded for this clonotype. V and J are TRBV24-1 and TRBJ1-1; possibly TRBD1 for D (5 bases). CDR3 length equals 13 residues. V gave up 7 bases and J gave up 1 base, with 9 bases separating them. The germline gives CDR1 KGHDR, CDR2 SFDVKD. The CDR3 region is CATRSGGNTEAFF. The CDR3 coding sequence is TGTGCCACCAGGAGCGGGGGGAACACTGAAGCTTTCTTT.

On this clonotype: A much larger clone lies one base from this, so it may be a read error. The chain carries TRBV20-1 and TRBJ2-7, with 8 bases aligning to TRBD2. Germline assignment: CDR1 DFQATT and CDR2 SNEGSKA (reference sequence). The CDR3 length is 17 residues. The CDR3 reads CSARDVSGGDGSYEQYF. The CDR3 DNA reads TGCAGTGCTAGAGATGTGTCGGGGGGGGATGGATCCTACGAACAGTACTTC.

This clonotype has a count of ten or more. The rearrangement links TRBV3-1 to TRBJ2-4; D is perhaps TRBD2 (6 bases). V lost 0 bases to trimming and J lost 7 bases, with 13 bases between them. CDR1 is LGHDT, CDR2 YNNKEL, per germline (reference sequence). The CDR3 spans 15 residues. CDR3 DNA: TGTGCCAGCAGCCAAGAGCGGGGCCTGGCTAACATTCAGTACTTC. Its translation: CASSQERGLANIQYF.

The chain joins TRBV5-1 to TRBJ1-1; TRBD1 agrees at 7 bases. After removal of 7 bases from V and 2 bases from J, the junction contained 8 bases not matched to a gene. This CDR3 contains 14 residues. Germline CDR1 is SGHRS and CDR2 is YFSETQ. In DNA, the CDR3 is TGCGCCAGCCTTCCCGGGACAGCAAACACTGAAGCTTTCTTT. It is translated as CASLPGTANTEAFF. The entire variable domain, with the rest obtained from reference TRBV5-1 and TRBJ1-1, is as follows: KAGVTQTPRYLIKTRGQQVTLSCSPISGHRSVSWYQQTPGQGLQFLFEYFSETQRNKGNFPGRFSGRQFSNSRSEMNVSTLELGDSALYLCASLPGTANTEAFFGQGTRLTVV.

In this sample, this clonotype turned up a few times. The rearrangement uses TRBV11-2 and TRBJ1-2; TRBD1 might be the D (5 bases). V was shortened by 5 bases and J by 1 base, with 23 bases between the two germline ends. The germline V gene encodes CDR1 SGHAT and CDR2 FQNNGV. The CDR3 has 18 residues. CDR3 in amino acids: CASSHLSGRRELNYGYTF. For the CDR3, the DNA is TGTGCCAGCAGCCACCTATCGGGACGGCGAGAACTTAACTATGGCTACACCTTC.

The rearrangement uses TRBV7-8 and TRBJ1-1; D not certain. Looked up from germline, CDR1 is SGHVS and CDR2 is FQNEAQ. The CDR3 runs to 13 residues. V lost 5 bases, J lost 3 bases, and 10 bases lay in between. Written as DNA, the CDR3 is TGTGCCAGCAGCCCGATTAGGGACACTGAAGCTTTCTTT. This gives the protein CASSPIRDTEAFF.

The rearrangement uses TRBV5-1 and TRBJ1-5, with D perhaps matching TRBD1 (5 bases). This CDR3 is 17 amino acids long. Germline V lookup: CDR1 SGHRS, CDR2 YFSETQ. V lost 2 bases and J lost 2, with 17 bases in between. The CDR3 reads CASSFFREEGGNQPQHF. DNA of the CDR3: TGCGCCAGCAGCTTCTTCAGGGAGGAAGGAGGCAATCAGCCCCAGCATTTT.

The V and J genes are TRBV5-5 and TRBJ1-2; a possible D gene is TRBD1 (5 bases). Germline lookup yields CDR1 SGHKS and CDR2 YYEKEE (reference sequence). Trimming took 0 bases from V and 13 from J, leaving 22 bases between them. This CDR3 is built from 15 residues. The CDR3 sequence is CASSLAAYQGSGCTF. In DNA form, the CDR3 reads TGTGCCAGCAGCTTGGCCGCTTATCAGGGCAGTGGATGCACCTTC.

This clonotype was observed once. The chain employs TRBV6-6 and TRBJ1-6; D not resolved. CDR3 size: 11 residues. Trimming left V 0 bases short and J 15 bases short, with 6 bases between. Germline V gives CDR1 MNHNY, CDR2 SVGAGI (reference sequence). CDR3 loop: CASSYSRDLHF. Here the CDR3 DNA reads TGTGCCAGCAGTTACTCAAGAGACCTCCACTTT.